These 30 T cell receptor beta chains share one sample of origin, sequenced in a study of beta chain features in type 1 diabetes listed by TCRdb under 2018. Library prep was done by the immunoSEQ multiplex PCR assay. The entire amount of isolated RNA was reverse transcribed using the High Capacity cDNA Reverse Transcription Kit, so the sequenced TCRB transcripts were expressed ones. The immuneACCESS repertoire file appears here via TCRdb, limited to in-frame rearrangements. These files lack a portion of the clones; in checked studies, under half of the deficit traces to unresolved V genes, and the cause of the others is not known. The sample yields around 300,000 clones; roughly 8% were counted once. Together, the top ten hold approximately 0.99% of the sample. The sample taken for sequencing was central memory CD4+ T cells from blood. Every receptor here comes from a woman aged 18 to 35 in good health.

The V and J genes are TRBV28 and TRBJ1-5, with D uncertain. CDR3 length: 9 amino acids. Germline V gene lookup returns CDR1 MDHEN and CDR2 SYDVKM. The CDR3: CAAHQPQHF. The DNA for the CDR3 is TGTGCTGCCCATCAGCCCCAGCATTTT.

The chain recombines TRBV7-6 with TRBJ1-2; D is undetermined. Deletions cut 4 bases from V and 8 bases from J, with 17 bases between. The CDR3 sequence is 14 residues long. Germline V gives CDR1 SGHVS, CDR2 FNYEAQ. The CDR3 DNA sequence: TGTGCCAGCAGCTCCCAAAGAGCCCTCGGGGGCTACACCTTC. This sequence encodes CASSSQRALGGYTF.

The rearrangement links TRBV7-2 to TRBJ2-5; a possible D gene is TRBD1 (6 bases). Trimming shortened V by 1 base and J by 4 bases, and 10 bases separated the two germline ends. Germline V gene sequence: CDR1 SGHTA, CDR2 FQGNSA. The CDR3 is made up of 14 amino acids. The CDR3, as DNA: TGTGCCAGCAGCTTAGTTCAGGGGCGAGAGACCCAGTACTTC. Translated: CASSLVQGRETQYF.

This clone was detected ten times or more. The rearrangement joins TRBV10-3 to TRBJ2-6; 7 bases are a match to TRBD1. This CDR3 has 16 residues. V gave up 8 bases and J gave up 0 bases; unmatched junction bases: 7. CDR1 and CDR2 from the germline V gene are ENHRY and SYGVKD. The CDR3 nucleotides are TGTGCCATCGGGGGACAGTTTACCTCTGGGGCCAACGTCCTGACTTTC. This encodes CAIGGQFTSGANVLTF.

This clone showed up just a few times. V usage is TRBV9 and J usage is TRBJ2-5, with D possibly TRBD2 on 6 matching bases. The better agreement between TRBJ2-7 and the DNA end casts doubt on the J call. The CDR3 is 17 residues long. Germline CDR1 is SGDLS and CDR2 is YYNGEE. The chain's CDR3 is CASSGHREREHPREQYF. The CDR3 nucleotides are TGTGCCAGCAGCGGTCATAGGGAACGGGAGCACCCCCGCGAGCAGTACTTC.

The chain is built from TRBV6-6 and TRBJ1-4; 8 nucleotides align to TRBD1. This CDR3 has 13 amino acids. The J segment lost 8 bases and the V segment lost 11 bases, leaving 10 bases of the junction unmatched. Germline V gene sequence: CDR1 MNHNY, CDR2 SVGAGI (reference sequence). CDR3 nucleotides: TGTGCCTGCCGGGACAGGAGGAAGGAAAAACTGTTTTTT. Translating it yields CACRDRRKEKLFF.

The chain has TRBV5-1 and TRBJ2-7, with D maybe TRBD2 (5 bases). Per the germline V gene, CDR1 is SGHRS and CDR2 is YFSETQ. V was pared by 3 bases and J by 6 bases, with 22 bases between. This CDR3 has 16 amino acids. The CDR3 DNA reads TGCGCCAGCAGCTATTATAGCGTGGATCTTGACGGCGAGCAGTACTTC. Translated: CASSYYSVDLDGEQYF.

V is TRBV28 and J is TRBJ1-6; D gene uncertain. The V end lost 4 bases, the J end lost 6 bases, and 13 bases lay between the germline ends. CDR1 and CDR2 from the germline V gene are MDHEN and SYDVKM. The CDR3 covers 15 residues. CDR3 amino acids: CASSWPDGLNSPLHF. The CDR3 DNA sequence: TGTGCCAGCAGTTGGCCGGACGGCCTTAATTCACCCCTCCACTTT.

This clone appeared a few times. The chain couples TRBV9 to TRBJ1-6; D ambiguous. The CDR3 consists of 14 residues. The ends were cut back, 0 bases at V and 8 bases at J, with 9 bases in the middle. Germline CDR1 reads SGDLS; CDR2 reads YYNGEE. The CDR3 region has the DNA TGTGCCAGCAGCGTAGTGGGCAGCTATTCACCCCTCCACTTT. Its protein product is CASSVVGSYSPLHF.

A word on this clone: This sample includes further DNA sequences coding for the same CDR3. The chain combines TRBV2 with TRBJ1-5; D is perhaps TRBD1 (5 bases). The CDR3 contains 14 residues. The germline V gene has CDR1 SNHLY and CDR2 FYNNEI. Trimming stripped 5 bases from V and 7 bases from J, with 15 bases between. The CDR3 region is CASSLGQGGQPQHF. In DNA form, the CDR3 reads TGTGCCAGCAGTTTAGGGCAGGGTGGGCAGCCCCAGCATTTT.

This clone has just a few counts. The CDR3 DNA is TGTGCCAGCTCAACGGAACACAGGGTCACTAACTATGGCTACACCTTC. This codes for CASSTEHRVTNYGYTF. J is TRBJ1-2 and V is TRBV18; a possible D gene is TRBD1 (6 bases). With 5 bases removed from V and 0 bases from J, the gap between germline ends came to 16 bases. Per the germline V gene, CDR1 is KGHSH and CDR2 is LQKENI. The CDR3 is 16 residues long.

This clone was seen a handful of times. The chain couples TRBV19 to TRBJ1-2, with D tentatively TRBD1 (5 bases). Germline CDR1 LNHDA, CDR2 SQIVND (reference sequence). Between the trimmed V and J ends, which lost 5 bases and 8 bases, there was a span of 21 bases. The CDR3 totals 15 residues. The CDR3 region is CASSAGTRNYKGYTF. Written as DNA, the CDR3 is TGTGCCAGTAGTGCCGGGACCCGCAACTATAAGGGCTACACCTTC.

This clone occurred a few times. The chain carries TRBV7-3 and TRBJ2-1, with D possibly matching TRBD2 (5 bases). CDR3 length: 16 residues. Germline-derived CDR1 and CDR2 are SGHTA and FQGTGA. V lost 5 bases to trimming and J lost 9 bases, with 23 bases between them. This chain's CDR3 is CASSHGGGGLFGEQFF. In nucleotides, the CDR3 is TGTGCCAGCAGCCACGGAGGCGGCGGGCTATTCGGTGAGCAGTTCTTC.

This rearrangement joins TRBV6-5 to TRBJ2-7; possibly TRBD1 for D (5 bases). V shed 0 bases and J shed 5 bases, with 11 bases lying between them. Looked up from germline, CDR1 is MNHEY and CDR2 is SVGAGI. The CDR3 totals 14 residues. CDR3 nucleotide sequence: TGTGCCAGCAGTTACTCATCAGGGTCCGACGAGCAGTACTTC. Translating it yields CASSYSSGSDEQYF.

This clone showed up just a few times. Other DNA sequences in the same sample also yield this CDR3. The chain recombines TRBV14 with TRBJ2-5; no firm D call. V gave up 5 bases and J gave up 2 bases, with 3 bases separating them. This CDR3 spans 11 amino acids. Looked up from germline, CDR1 is SGHDN and CDR2 is FVKESK. CDR3 sequence reads: CASSSQETQYF. CDR3 DNA: TGTGCCAGCAGCTCACAAGAGACCCAGTACTTC.

This clone was detected a few times. The J gene is TRBJ2-3, the V gene TRBV29-1, with 9 bases aligning to TRBD1. The CDR3 covers 11 residues. The germline CDR1 and CDR2 sequences are SQVTM and ANQGSEA. The junction had 5 bases not matched to a gene; V was cut back by 6 bases and J by 10 bases. CDR3 region: CSVGDREAQYF. The CDR3 DNA sequence: TGCAGCGTCGGGGACAGGGAGGCGCAGTATTTT.

This clone was counted many times. The chain carries TRBV7-9 and TRBJ1-5; D remains unclear. The V gene lost 5 bases and the J gene lost 7 bases, with 9 bases spanning the gap. The length of the CDR3 is 12 residues. Germline lookup yields CDR1 SEHNR and CDR2 FQNEAQ (reference sequence). The CDR3 sequence is CASSTDWQPQHF. CDR3 DNA: TGTGCCAGCAGCACCGATTGGCAGCCCCAGCATTTT.

The sample holds a few counts of this clone. The V call is TRBV19, the J call TRBJ1-1; 7 bases line up with TRBD1. The germline CDR1 and CDR2 sequences are LNHDA and SQIVND (reference sequence). This CDR3 has 13 amino acids. V lost 7 bases and J lost 7; bases outside the gene matches: 9. The CDR3 here is CASNPGGHYEAFF. DNA for the CDR3: TGTGCCAGTAATCCAGGGGGGCACTATGAAGCTTTCTTT. The whole variable domain, filled in from reference TRBV19 and TRBJ1-1, reads DGGITQSPKYLFRKEGQNVTLSCEQNLNHDAMYWYRQDPGQGLRLIYYSQIVNDFQKGDIAEGYSVSREKKESFPLTVTSAQKNPTAFYLCASNPGGHYEAFFGQGTRLTVV.

A few counts support this clone. The V gene is TRBV6-6, the J gene TRBJ2-3; the D is unclear. V lost 5 bases, J lost 5 bases, and 8 bases lay in between. This CDR3 contains 12 residues. From germline, CDR1 is MNHNY and CDR2 SVGAGI (reference sequence). The DNA of the CDR3 is TGTGCCAGCAGTCCCTCGCTAGATACGCAGTATTTT. Its protein product is CASSPSLDTQYF.

This clone came up a few times. This sequence joins TRBV18 and TRBJ2-7; D possibly corresponds to TRBD1 (6 bases). The germline CDR1 and CDR2 sequences are KGHSH and LQKENI. This CDR3 spans 15 amino acids. Deletions cut 7 bases from V and 5 bases from J, with 21 bases between. CDR3 DNA: TGTGCCAGCTTCAGAACATTGGGGACAATCGACGAGCAGTACTTC. Translating gives CASFRTLGTIDEQYF.

Only one count was recorded for this clone. This chain links TRBV30 with TRBJ1-4; D is possibly TRBD1 (5 bases). The CDR3 runs 15 residues. Trimming took 1 base from V and 3 from J, leaving 12 bases between them. Germline values: CDR1 GTSNPN, CDR2 SVGIG (reference sequence). The CDR3 DNA sequence: TGTGCCTGGAGTGCTGCCGGGACCCCTAATGAAAAACTGTTTTTT. Translated, it gives CAWSAAGTPNEKLFF.

The sample holds many counts of this clone. One end of the junction fails to match germline, which may point to a read error. This sequence joins TRBV5-4 and TRBJ2-6; D ambiguous. This CDR3 has 14 residues. Per germline, CDR1 SGHNT and CDR2 YYREEE (reference sequence). CDR3 DNA: TGTGCCAGCAGTTTGGACTCTGGGGCCAACGTCCTGACTTTC. Protein sequence: CASSLDSGANVLTF.

The rearrangement joins TRBV28 to TRBJ1-6, with TRBD1 matching over 7 bases. The V and J ends lost 0 bases and 8 bases, in that order; junction bases with no gene match: 4. The CDR3 sequence is 15 residues long. Germline lookup yields CDR1 MDHEN and CDR2 SYDVKM. DNA of the CDR3: TGTGCCAGCAGTTTATGGACAGGGAGAGATTCACCCCTCCACTTT. Its protein is CASSLWTGRDSPLHF.

The V call is TRBV7-9, the J call TRBJ1-1; TRBD1 might be the D (6 bases). The V gene's germline CDR1 is SEHNR and CDR2 FQNEAQ (reference sequence). The CDR3 loop spans 15 amino acids. The V gene lost 3 bases and the J gene lost 0 bases, with 11 bases spanning the gap. The DNA of the CDR3 is TGTGCCAGCAGCTTCGGGGGCGGATTGAACACTGAAGCTTTCTTT. Amino acids: CASSFGGGLNTEAFF.

The sample holds a few counts of this clone. V and J are TRBV15 and TRBJ1-2, with D unclear. The V end was cut by 0 bases, the J end by 5 bases, with 10 bases between. From germline, CDR1 is LNHNV and CDR2 YYDKDF (reference sequence). The CDR3 covers 14 residues. The CDR3 DNA follows: TGTGCCACCAGCAGAGATATTGGAGTATATGGCTACACCTTC. This encodes CATSRDIGVYGYTF.

This chain's CDR3 is CASTSLAGAGETQYF. The CDR3 DNA sequence: TGTGCCAGCACTTCTTTAGCGGGAGCGGGAGAGACCCAGTACTTC. The chain recombines TRBV6-5 with TRBJ2-5, with 9 nucleotides matching TRBD2. The CDR3 has 15 residues. Losses at the gene ends were 7 bases for V and 4 bases for J; bases not matched to a gene: 10. CDR1 is MNHEY, CDR2 SVGAGI, per germline.

This clone was picked up a small number of times. The V call is TRBV7-2, the J call TRBJ2-5; 11 bases map to TRBD2. The V gene end was trimmed by 1 base and the J gene end by 3 bases; junction bases not matched to a gene: 4. The CDR3 covers 16 residues. Germline V gives CDR1 SGHTA, CDR2 FQGNSA. In DNA, the CDR3 is TGTGCCAGCAGCTTAGGGGGACTAGCGGCGAAAGAGACCCAGTACTTC. The encoded protein is CASSLGGLAAKETQYF.

V usage is TRBV29-1 and J usage is TRBJ2-5, with a tentative D call TRBD2 (6 bases). V was shortened by 4 bases and J by 5 bases, with 11 bases between the two germline ends. There are 12 residues in the CDR3. The germline gives CDR1 SQVTM, CDR2 ANQGSEA. The CDR3: CSVGVAGETQYF. The CDR3 DNA follows: TGCAGCGTTGGGGTTGCGGGGGAGACCCAGTACTTC.

In its sample, this clone was seen a few times. The chain carries TRBV7-9 and TRBJ1-1; D ambiguous. V was cut by 2 bases and J by 6 bases, with 4 bases left in between. This CDR3 has 11 residues. Germline V CDR1 and CDR2: SEHNR, FQNEAQ (reference sequence). CDR3 sequence reads: CASSLYPEAFF. CDR3 DNA: TGTGCCAGCAGCTTATATCCTGAAGCTTTCTTT.

This clone has just a few counts. The gene calls are TRBV2 and TRBJ2-7; no definite D call. This CDR3 spans 15 amino acids. Germline CDR1 and CDR2: SNHLY and FYNNEI. V lost 3 bases and J 6 bases, leaving 18 bases between the germline ends. CDR3 sequence reads: CASSEIGGLDVEQYF. CDR3 nucleotide sequence: TGTGCCAGCAGTGAGATTGGCGGTTTAGATGTCGAGCAGTACTTC.